Each of the 25 T cell receptor beta chains below was sequenced from the same sample in a study of cytomegalovirus exposure and HLA in healthy donors (dated by TCRdb to 2016 to 2017). The protocol used for the library was the immunoSEQ multiplex PCR assay. A mixture of 60 forward primers for TCR Vbeta segments and 13 reverse primers for TCR Jbeta segments was used in the multiplex PCR. TCRdb obtained this table from immuneACCESS and retained in-frame rearrangements with V and J assigned. These tables miss some clones; where compared with another copy, unresolved V genes account for less than half of the shortfall, and the remainder is unexplained. A total of fewer than 150,000 clones appear in this sample, roughly 80% of them only once. Clones ranked in the top ten supply about 29% of the sample. The source material was PBMCs. These receptor sequences come from a man aged 60-69 years in good health and CMV-seropositive.

The rearrangement links TRBV19 to TRBJ2-7; 10 bases line up with TRBD1. The CDR3 covers 15 residues. Germline V CDR1 and CDR2: LNHDA, SQIVND (reference sequence). Trimming cost V 5 bases and J 4 bases; bases outside gene matches: 8. In DNA form, the CDR3 reads TGTGCCAGTAGTCTGGGACAGGGGTTTAATTACGAGCAGTACTTC. The encoded protein is CASSLGQGFNYEQYF.

The chain has TRBV5-1 and TRBJ2-5, with no clear D. Germline V gene sequence: CDR1 SGHRS, CDR2 YFSETQ. The V end lost 8 bases, the J end lost 1 base, and 9 bases lay between the germline ends. CDR3 length: 12 residues. CDR3: CASTHSQETQYF. The CDR3 nucleotides read TGCGCCAGTACACACAGCCAAGAGACCCAGTACTTC.

This clone was picked up a small number of times. The CDR3 protein is CASSLTGQGADYTF. DNA of the CDR3: TGTGCCAGCAGCTTAACGGGACAGGGGGCCGACTACACCTTC. The chain links TRBV7-3 to TRBJ1-2; 12 bases line up with TRBD1. V dropped 0 bases and J dropped 10; count of bases not matched to a gene: 3. The CDR3 loop spans 14 amino acids. The germline V gene encodes CDR1 SGHTA and CDR2 FQGTGA.

The V gene is TRBV11-2, the J gene TRBJ2-2, with D uncertain. The CDR3 contains 13 residues. Germline V gives CDR1 SGHAT, CDR2 FQNNGV. Trimming stripped 5 bases from V and 1 base from J, with 5 bases between. The CDR3 sequence: CASSPRNTGELFF. For the CDR3, the DNA is TGTGCCAGCAGCCCCCGGAACACCGGGGAGCTGTTTTTT.

The J gene is TRBJ1-4, the V gene TRBV6-5, with a weak D call TRBD1 (6 bases). This CDR3 contains 14 residues. Germline V gene data show CDR1 as MNHEY and CDR2 as SVGAGI. The V end was cut by 5 bases, the J end by 0 bases, with 7 bases between. The CDR3 nucleotides read TGTGCCAGCAGTAGGACAGCAACTAATGAAAAACTGTTTTTT. Its protein is CASSRTATNEKLFF.

This chain links TRBV19 with TRBJ1-5, with TRBD1 matching 9 bases. Germline loops: CDR1 LNHDA, CDR2 SQIVND (reference sequence). The CDR3 length is 17 residues. V lost 5 bases and J lost 2; bases outside the gene matches: 10. The chain's CDR3 is CASSQINRGLGNQPQHF. The CDR3 coding sequence is TGTGCCAGTAGTCAAATCAACAGGGGGCTCGGCAATCAGCCCCAGCATTTT.

The V gene is TRBV5-1, the J gene TRBJ2-7; 7 bases are a match to TRBD1. The trim removed 4 bases at V and 1 base at J, leaving 8 bases unmatched. Germline CDR1 reads SGHRS; CDR2 reads YFSETQ. The CDR3 is made up of 15 amino acids. The DNA of the CDR3 is TGCGCCAGCAGCCGAGGAACAGGGGAGTCCTACGAGCAGTACTTC. Translated, it gives CASSRGTGESYEQYF.

V gene TRBV5-1 combines with J gene TRBJ2-3; 11 nucleotides match TRBD2. The CDR3 runs 16 residues. J lost 2 bases, V lost 5 bases, and 7 bases had no gene match. Germline CDR1 reads SGHRS; CDR2 reads YFSETQ. CDR3 coding DNA: TGCGCCAGCAGGGGGGGGACTAGCGGAATCACAGATACGCAGTATTTT. Translation: CASRGGTSGITDTQYF. The full variable domain, with the rest looked up from reference TRBV5-1 and TRBJ2-3, is KAGVTQTPRYLIKTRGQQVTLSCSPISGHRSVSWYQQTPGQGLQFLFEYFSETQRNKGNFPGRFSGRQFSNSRSEMNVSTLELGDSALYLCASRGGTSGITDTQYFGPGTRLTVL.

This rearrangement joins TRBV27 to TRBJ1-6; 9 bases line up with TRBD1. The CDR3 is 15 amino acids. CDR1 is MNHEY, CDR2 SMNVEV, per germline (reference sequence). J lost 10 bases, V lost 6 bases, and 10 bases had no gene match. DNA of the CDR3: TGTGCCAGCAGCTCAACCGGACAGGGGAGGTCACCCCTCCACTTT. Amino acid sequence: CASSSTGQGRSPLHF.

There are a few counts of this clone. The V gene is TRBV19, the J gene TRBJ2-3, with TRBD1 matching 7 bases. Germline-derived CDR1 and CDR2 are LNHDA and SQIVND (reference sequence). CDR3 length equals 16 residues. Germline trimming cut 0 bases from V and 0 bases from J; bases unmatched to any gene: 3. CDR3 amino acids: CASSIDTGASTDTQYF. The CDR3 nucleotides read TGTGCCAGTAGTATAGACACAGGGGCTAGCACAGATACGCAGTATTTT.

This rearrangement joins TRBV5-1 to TRBJ2-5, with a possible D match to TRBD2 (6 bases). Germline loops: CDR1 SGHRS, CDR2 YFSETQ. The CDR3 runs 15 residues. V dropped 0 bases and J dropped 3 bases, with 12 bases sitting between them. The CDR3 region is CASSLGIADKETQYF. The CDR3 region has the DNA TGCGCCAGCAGCTTGGGAATAGCGGATAAAGAGACCCAGTACTTC.

The chain employs TRBV6-1 and TRBJ2-7, with D tentatively TRBD2 (6 bases). Trimming pared 11 bases from V and 1 base from J, leaving 15 bases between. The CDR3 sequence is 13 residues long. Germline-derived CDR1 and CDR2 are MNHNS and SASEGT. For the CDR3, the DNA is TGTGCCTCGCGGAGGGGAGGATCCTACGAGCAGTACTTC. Residues: CASRRGGSYEQYF.

The chain couples TRBV19 to TRBJ1-2, with a possible D match to TRBD1 (5 bases). The CDR3 is 15 residues long. Germline loops: CDR1 LNHDA, CDR2 SQIVND (reference sequence). Trimming left V 0 bases short and J 4 bases short, with 12 bases between. CDR3 bases: TGTGCCAGTAGTATAGACGGCAGGGCCTTCTATGGCTACACCTTC. It yields the protein CASSIDGRAFYGYTF. The entire variable domain, with the rest obtained from reference TRBV19 and TRBJ1-2, is as follows: DGGITQSPKYLFRKEGQNVTLSCEQNLNHDAMYWYRQDPGQGLRLIYYSQIVNDFQKGDIAEGYSVSREKKESFPLTVTSAQKNPTAFYLCASSIDGRAFYGYTFGSGTRLTVV.

This clone showed up just a few times. The chain recombines TRBV9 with TRBJ1-3; weak D call: TRBD1 (6 bases). Germline lookup yields CDR1 SGDLS and CDR2 YYNGEE. The V end was cut by 3 bases, the J end by 8 bases, with 18 bases between. CDR3 length: 15 residues. CDR3 in DNA: TGTGCCAGCAGCGCCTATGGGACACGGGGGGACACCATATATTTT. Protein: CASSAYGTRGDTIYF.

The V and J genes are TRBV2 and TRBJ1-5; 8 bases map to TRBD1. Germline lookup yields CDR1 SNHLY and CDR2 FYNNEI. CDR3 length: 16 amino acids. V was clipped by 2 bases and J by 4 bases; unmatched bases: 7. Here the CDR3 reads CASSEYGTGANQPQHF. The CDR3 DNA follows: TGTGCCAGCAGTGAATATGGGACAGGCGCGAATCAGCCCCAGCATTTT.

This chain connects TRBV2 to TRBJ1-5; 7 bases line up with TRBD1. Looked up from germline, CDR1 is SNHLY and CDR2 is FYNNEI. The CDR3 is 16 residues long. J was trimmed by 0 bases and V by 6 bases; bases with no gene match: 8. CDR3 nucleotides: TGTGCCAGCAGGGAACCGGGACAGAATAGCAATCAGCCCCAGCATTTT. Amino acids: CASREPGQNSNQPQHF.

The rearrangement links TRBV9 to TRBJ2-1; D call uncertain. Germline loops: CDR1 SGDLS, CDR2 YYNGEE. Trimming cost V 0 bases and J 4 bases, with 11 bases left between them. The CDR3 spans 15 residues. Here the CDR3 DNA reads TGTGCCAGCAGCGTAGACGGAACCAGGTACAATGAGCAGTTCTTC. Its protein is CASSVDGTRYNEQFF. Full variable domain (outside the CDR3, taken from reference TRBV9 and TRBJ2-1): DSGVTQTPKHLITATGQRVTLRCSPRSGDLSVYWYQQSLDQGLQFLIQYYNGEERAKGNILERFSAQQFPDLHSELNLSSLELGDSALYFCASSVDGTRYNEQFFGPGTRLTVL.

V usage is TRBV5-4 and J usage is TRBJ2-1; D is perhaps TRBD2 (7 bases). The CDR3 length is 16 residues. V lost 4 bases to trimming and J lost 4 bases, with 18 bases between them. CDR1 SGHNT and CDR2 YYREEE come from the germline V gene (reference sequence). The CDR3, as DNA: TGTGCCAGCAGCCCCGCCGGGGGGCAGAGGTACAATGAGCAGTTCTTC. Translating it yields CASSPAGGQRYNEQFF.

This clone appeared once. The gene calls are TRBV5-6 and TRBJ1-2, with 11 nucleotides matching TRBD1. The CDR3 is 19 residues long. Germline V gene sequence: CDR1 SGHDT, CDR2 YYEEEE. The trim removed 3 bases at V and 5 bases at J, leaving 18 bases unmatched. CDR3 bases: TGTGCCAGCAGCTCTGCCCGGACAGGGGGCGACCTCATTCTTTATGGCTACACCTTC. Translated: CASSSARTGGDLILYGYTF.

This clone was seen a few times. The chain joins TRBV29-1 to TRBJ2-5; 10 bases match TRBD1. Germline values: CDR1 SQVTM, CDR2 ANQGSEA. The CDR3 consists of 15 residues. The junction had 11 bases not matched to a gene; V was cut back by 7 bases and J by 3 bases. The CDR3 protein is CSAKSPGQGKETQYF. The CDR3 bases are TGCAGCGCCAAATCCCCGGGACAGGGGAAAGAGACCCAGTACTTC.

The chain uses TRBV9 and TRBJ1-1; TRBD1 agrees at 7 bases. This CDR3 is built from 15 residues. Looked up from germline, CDR1 is SGDLS and CDR2 is YYNGEE. Unmatched junction bases numbered 13, after V lost 4 bases and J lost 7 bases. For the CDR3, the DNA is TGTGCCAGCAGCCCCCGGCAGGGGGTCGGGAGTGAAGCTTTCTTT. It codes for CASSPRQGVGSEAFF.

About this clone itself: Germline is not matched at one junction end, which may reflect a read error. The chain links TRBV7-9 to TRBJ1-2; D unclear. The germline V gene encodes CDR1 SEHNR and CDR2 FQNEAQ (reference sequence). The CDR3 runs 8 residues. The CDR3 DNA reads TGTGCCAGCAGCGAGCGGTCCTTC. Its translation: CASSERSF.

This clone was seen just once. The rearrangement links TRBV15 to TRBJ1-5, with D perhaps TRBD1 (6 bases). V lost 0 bases to trimming and J lost 7 bases, with 13 bases between them. CDR3 length: 15 amino acids. Germline V gives CDR1 LNHNV, CDR2 YYDKDF (reference sequence). The CDR3 DNA reads TGTGCCACCAGCAGAGATATGGGACAAGGGCAGCCCCAGCATTTT. Protein product: CATSRDMGQGQPQHF.

This chain uses TRBV14 with TRBJ2-3; 9 nucleotides align to TRBD1. This CDR3 comprises 15 residues. Germline CDR1 and CDR2: SGHDN and FVKESK. V dropped 4 bases and J dropped 9; count of bases not matched to a gene: 11. CDR3 loop: CASSPLQGAGFTQYF. CDR3 coding DNA: TGTGCCAGCAGCCCCCTACAGGGGGCGGGTTTCACGCAGTATTTT.

This clone was detected once. The chain recombines TRBV25-1 with TRBJ1-5; a possible D gene is TRBD1 (5 bases). Germline loops: CDR1 MGHDK, CDR2 SYGVNS. Trimming removed 4 bases at V and 7 bases at J, with 11 bases between. The CDR3 covers 13 residues. CDR3 sequence: CASSGLGGQPQHF. The DNA for the CDR3 is TGTGCCAGCAGTGGCCTGGGGGGACAGCCCCAGCATTTT.